A single T cell receptor beta chain is shown here with its context. Its antigen remains unidentified. The data were produced by immunoSEQ multiplex PCR, yet TCRdb's version contains in-frame clones alone and is incomplete. The top ten clones hold under 1.2% of a sample with approximately 83,000 clones, around four fifths of them seen once. The germline gives CDR1 MDHEN, CDR2 SYDVKM. This CDR3 has 16 residues. Deletions cut 3 bases from V and 0 bases from J, with 12 bases between. The entry originates in a study of vaccination effects on CD4 cells after COVID-19. Viral peptide pools were used in the ViraFEST assay to expand antigen-specific CD4+ T cells, and sequencing came afterward. Scientists isolated CD4+ T cells after a roughly nine-day culture period ended. Two-dose vaccination with either BNT162b2 or mRNA-1273 was given to the participants.

The chain combines TRBV28 with TRBJ1-5; the D gene is possibly TRBD1 (5 bases). This clonotype was obtained from a human donor who received a COVID-19 vaccine. This sample comprised CD4+ T cells from PBMCs cultured with HCoV-OC43 spike peptides, obtained after COVID-19 vaccination. Subset here: HCoV-OC43 spike overlapping peptide pool stimulation. CDR3 coding DNA: TGTGCCAGCAGTTTGACAGCAGTATATAGCAATCAGCCCCAGCATTTT. This gives the protein CASSLTAVYSNQPQHF.